This T cell receptor beta chain derives from a study of blood T cell repertoires in COVID-19. Study-level information: The cDNA or gDNA used as material had been derived from T cells, B-cell-depleted T cells, or PBMCs.

This clone was found once. CDR3 length: 14 residues. Per the germline V gene, CDR1 is MNHEY and CDR2 is SVGEGT. Trimming removed 6 bases from V and 6 bases from J; junction bases left unmatched: 7. Participant ages covered roughly 18 to 89 years across about two dozen US areas. Participants were placed into cohorts based on the clinical history they reported. Produced via immunoSEQ multiplex PCR; TCRdb's table is partial and in-frame only. The repertoire includes roughly 170,000 clones, 75% to 90% of them detected once, and about 4.4% sits in the top ten. V is TRBV6-2 or TRBV6-3 and J is TRBJ1-5; 8 bases agree with TRBD1. The sample was PBMCs or T cells enriched from blood (not recorded which). The TCR comes from a woman between 45 and 65 years old who had recovered from COVID-19. Written as DNA, the CDR3 is TGTGCCAGCAGCGGACAGGGTATCGTTCAGCCCCAGCATTTT. Protein product: CASSGQGIVQPQHF.